The following is a TCR beta chain sequence with its context. What antigen it recognizes has not been identified. One base away there is no much larger clone; base qualities are not given. Via the germline V gene (reference sequence), CDR1 is WNHNN and CDR2 SYGVQD. V was cut back by 4 bases and J by 4 bases, leaving a gap of 13 bases between them. The CDR3 goes from the cysteine to the phenylalanine over 14 residues. Of all the DNA, just the CDR3 is kept, 42 bases in frame from base 1. The data derive from a study of cytomegalovirus exposure and HLA in healthy donors (TCRdb year 2017). Background for the entire study: An earlier analysis of roughly 500 of the donors reported 250 to 350 Gb of sequence data and 120 million or so unique TCR beta sequences from 150 million to 200 million T cells. Along with the approximately 600-subject first cohort, a separate validation cohort of 120 different subjects was used. The number of typed donors differed by locus: about 629-630 for A, B, C, DRB1 and DQB1; approximately 520 for DQA1; approximately 600 for DPA1; and 400 to 480 for DPB1. Every discovery cohort repertoire had been produced on one sequencing platform. Several DR-DQ haplotypes were handled as single units for association and clustering, since linkage in the cohort was strong. A later genetic analysis used genome-wide SNP genotypes for about 60% of the roughly 700 donors, treating that subset as a discovery cohort. Class I and class II HLA loci were covered by the typing at four-digit resolution. On average, about 200,000 unique TCR beta nucleotide sequences were sequenced per donor among 398 genotyped donors of the cohort, with 15% to 20% of those sequences being non-productive. Of the 300 to 400 genotyped donors, approximately 83% fell in the genetic ancestry cluster associated with self-reported Caucasian donors. The study aimed to test whether signatures of past pathogen exposure could be identified by cataloging public T cell receptors. The T cell repertoires of around 670 subjects were profiled by immunosequencing and related to cytomegalovirus serostatus. To study patterns of TCR occurrence, a later analysis re-analyzed previously published TCR beta repertoires from several hundred donors and added high-resolution HLA genotyping. Donor age, sex, ethnicity and CMV serostatus were compiled together with the repertoire data. An early release covering just under 650 HLA-typed donors comprised approximately 300 gigabases of sequencing data and approximately 80 million unique TCR sequences. An earlier analysis of 587 of the donors applied high-throughput TCR beta sequencing to assess whether each TCR beta V gene segment acted as functional or pseudogenic. In the later analysis, no new phenotypic data were used to find candidate immune exposures; instead, reliance was placed on TCR beta sequences and their occurrence across donors. The study combined high-throughput TCR immunosequencing, statistical association of individual TCRs with disease status, and machine learning to predict cytomegalovirus infection status. Summary of the overall study and its limitations: Strong co-occurrence of HLA alleles, especially DR and DQ, made assigning TCR associations to individual alleles difficult. A few of the identified cytomegalovirus-associated TCR beta chains were confirmed in vitro to be specific for cytomegalovirus antigens. Roughly uniform sequencing depth across donors was assumed in presence/absence analyses, although this assumption may not hold. Across donors, most TCR sequences were observed very rarely, whereas some public TCRs were present in many individuals. Some IMGT-functional V segments, including TRBV6-2 and TRBV6-3, could not be told apart with the 87-base-pair reads, so those segments were excluded. According to a later analysis, most CMV-associated TCR beta chains appeared to be HLA-restricted, and the HLA associations seemed to be driven largely by CMV exposure. In both the original and validation cohorts, the classifier was reported to diagnose cytomegalovirus status with high specificity and sensitivity. In an earlier analysis of some 500 of the donors, most TCR beta V segments were observed in productive rearrangements about 90% or about 30% of the time, broadly matching IMGT annotations. It was suggested by the authors that the approach could potentially be generalized to other disease states and immunological phenotypes. Because counts were too low, fewer than 20 rarely observed V segments, including chromosome 9 orphons, were excluded from the earlier analysis of some 590 of the donors. In a later analysis, over 15,000 TCR beta sequences were associated with specific HLA alleles at a false discovery rate of 0.05. Compared with the roughly 670-donor mean, donors in an Asian-associated ancestry cluster had fewer N-insertions in productive TCRs, according to a later genetic analysis. CMV serostatus was the only immune exposure information available for the cohort. This cohort had only TCR beta chains sequenced, and the lack of alpha or paired-chain data limited which features could be detected. A cluster of highly shared sequence variants was judged likely to be a technical artifact of the sequencing pipeline. Because HLA typing was unavailable for some donors at each locus, only the typed subset was used in association tests. Correlated functional status among segregating V segments might reflect linkage disequilibrium, but an unknown experimental factor could not be ruled out. A later analysis found that HLA-associated TCR beta chains were more clonally expanded and had lower generation probabilities than equally common non-associated chains. A further reported finding was that TCR beta sequences accurately predicted the HLA-A and HLA-B alleles for most subjects in the first cohort. A later analysis reported that several top co-occurrence clusters appeared linked to parvovirus B19, influenza, CMV and Epstein-Barr virus. In a later analysis, the rate of TCR association differed among HLA loci, with DRB1 alleles having the most associated TCRs and HLA-C alleles having the fewest. The study listed 150 to 200 TCR beta chains as associated with cytomegalovirus. V-gene and J-gene trimming of TCR beta chains was associated with a missense DCLRE1C variant in a later genetic analysis, and the association was replicated in an independent cohort.

Receptor amplification or capture employed the immunoSEQ multiplex PCR assay. A mixture of 60 forward primers for TCR Vbeta segments and 13 reverse primers for TCR Jbeta segments was used in the multiplex PCR. A multiplex PCR assay on genomic DNA amplified the CDR3 region of rearranged TCR beta genes. The amplified TCR beta libraries were sequenced on the Illumina HiSeq System as 87-base-pair reads. The study's processing was this. In a later analysis, roughly 80 million unique TCR beta chains were counted across the 650 to 750 repertoires, and approximately 9.9 million of these chains were shared by at least two donors. A nearest-neighbor algorithm error-corrected the raw reads and collapsed the reads into unique sequences, merging closely related sequences to remove PCR and sequencing errors. V, D and J gene segments were assigned by aligning CDR3 sequences to IMGT reference sequences. For a sequence to be retained, a match of at least six nucleotides to both a V gene segment and a J gene segment was required. A rearrangement was called productive if the CDR3 had no stop codons and remained in frame with V and J, and every other rearrangement was called non-productive. Following IMGT convention, CDR3 was defined as the stretch from the second conserved V-encoded cysteine up to the conserved J-encoded phenylalanine. Sequences without an unambiguous match to a single V gene segment were excluded from the earlier analysis of approximately 600 of the donors. In an earlier analysis of 587 of the donors, V segments were called functional above 56.7% productive rearrangements and were called segregating when the between-donor standard deviation exceeded 5%. A statistical classification framework was developed to diagnose cytomegalovirus status using the catalog of TCR beta chain sequences. V and J gene assignment, in a later analysis, came from comparing TCR nucleotide sequences with IMGT/GENE-DB human TR gene sequences. A later analysis assigned CDR3 sequences and most-parsimonious VDJ recombination scenarios with the TCRdist pipeline. In a later analysis, each TCR beta chain was defined by its CDR3 amino acid sequence together with its V-gene family, and reads lacking a unique V-gene family were excluded. A later analysis removed 592 highly shared, low-generation-probability nucleotide sequences to deal with suspected cross-contamination and a sequencing artifact. A later analysis calculated a clonal expansion index for each public chain from normalized within-repertoire ranks of inferred template counts. In a later analysis, generation probabilities were computed using a VDJ recombination model fitted to out-of-frame rearrangements, and the results were checked against IGoR. In a later analysis, TCR-TCR, TCR-HLA and TCR-CMV co-occurrence was scored with hypergeometric tests, and a repertoire-size bias correction was applied to TCR pairs. To estimate false discovery rates, a later analysis permuted the HLA or CMV assignments 20 times. In a later analysis, co-occurring TCRs were grouped with DBSCAN, and TCRdist sequence similarity was added when clustering was performed within HLA-allele-positive subsets. For co-occurrence clustering, repertoires with fewer than 30,000 or more than 120,000 public chains were excluded, along with roughly 5 repertoires with anomalous nucleotide sharing. Drawn from immuneACCESS, this table holds only the in-frame rearrangements with V and J called that TCRdb kept. Clones are partly lost; checked studies trace under half to an unresolved V gene and leave the rest unexplained. V and J calls and clone size come straight from that table; D and trimming were deduced from the DNA. The sample includes tens of thousands of clones, with under 85% observed a single time. The top ten clones comprise roughly 3% of the sample.

The cohort comprised some 730 healthy bone marrow donors. All cohort members were sampled while nominally healthy, although unrecorded immune exposures were likely present. The donor tested CMV seronegative, placing the donor among the 352 seronegative members of the cohort. A peripheral blood sample was collected from each donor, and TCR beta sequencing was performed on peripheral blood mononuclear cells. Genomic DNA extraction from the blood cell samples was performed with the Qiagen DNeasy Blood Extraction Kit. This receptor was obtained from a young woman in good health and CMV-seronegative. The sample taken for sequencing was PBMCs. The V gene is TRBV10-1 and the J gene is TRBJ1-1; a tentative D call is TRBD1 (5 bases match). CDR3 loop: CASSANPGGTEAFF. The sequenced DNA: TGCGCCAGCAGTGCTAATCCCGGGGGCACTGAAGCTTTCTTT.